A single sample gave rise to the 26 T cell receptor beta chains below, sequenced in a study of technical replicates of blood from a handful of donors. The protocol was immunoSEQ multiplex PCR, while the TCRdb copy is restricted to in-frame clones and leaves out a portion. The data hold under 90,000 clones, with about 94% observed a single time. The sample comprised T cells isolated from PBMCs. These receptor sequences come from a human donor in good health.

This chain links TRBV4-2 with TRBJ1-5; D unclear. This CDR3 comprises 16 residues. With 0 bases removed from V and 2 bases from J, the gap between germline ends came to 11 bases. CDR1 and CDR2 from the germline V gene are LGHNA and YNFKEQ. CDR3 in amino acids: CASSQEEGSRNQPQHF. DNA of the CDR3: TGTGCCAGCAGCCAAGAGGAGGGTTCGCGCAATCAGCCCCAGCATTTT.

This clone was seen a single time. V is TRBV11-2 and J is TRBJ2-3; 9 bases are shared with TRBD2. The V segment lost 1 base and the J segment 1 base; nucleotides outside the gene matches: 6. The germline V gene encodes CDR1 SGHAT and CDR2 FQNNGV. CDR3 length: 17 amino acids. This CDR3 is CASSLGTAGGRTDTQYF. As DNA, the CDR3 is TGTGCCAGCAGCTTAGGCACTGCGGGAGGGCGCACAGATACGCAGTATTTT.

This chain uses TRBV30 with TRBJ2-5; possibly TRBD2 for D (6 bases). Germline V gene data show CDR1 as GTSNPN and CDR2 as SVGIG (reference sequence). V gave up 2 bases and J gave up 3 bases, with 13 bases separating them. The CDR3 covers 14 residues. The CDR3 nucleotides read TGTGCCTGGAGTCCCGGGACTCGGGAAGAGACCCAGTACTTC. Its protein is CAWSPGTREETQYF. The full variable domain, with the rest looked up from reference TRBV30 and TRBJ2-5, is SQTIHQWPATLVQPVGSPLSLECTVEGTSNPNLYWYRQAAGRGLQLLFYSVGIGQISSEVPQNLSASRPQDRQFILSSKKLLLSDSGFYLCAWSPGTREETQYFGPGTRLLVL.

The chain joins TRBV10-3 to TRBJ2-1, with 12 positions matching TRBD2. Germline CDR1 reads ENHRY; CDR2 reads SYGVKD. The CDR3 loop spans 15 amino acids. Unmatched junction bases numbered 8, after V lost 6 bases and J lost 8 bases. CDR3 in DNA: TGTGCCATCAGAAGACTAGCGGGAGTGGTGGATGAGCAGTTCTTC. It specifies CAIRRLAGVVDEQFF.

This clone was observed a single time. The CDR3 nucleotides are TGTGCCAGCAGCCCTAGGACAGAACCAAACTATGGCTACACCTTC. Amino acids: CASSPRTEPNYGYTF. V gene TRBV5-4 combines with J gene TRBJ1-2, with a tentative D call TRBD1 (6 bases). The CDR3 length is 15 residues. The germline CDR1 and CDR2 sequences are SGHNT and YYREEE (reference sequence). Trimming removed 4 bases at V and 2 bases at J, with 15 bases between.

The V call is TRBV28, the J call TRBJ1-5, with D perhaps matching TRBD1 (5 bases). The ends were cut back, 7 bases at V and 4 bases at J, with 20 bases in the middle. This CDR3 is built from 16 residues. The germline gives CDR1 MDHEN, CDR2 SYDVKM. CDR3 sequence reads: CASIRRGFKLNQPQHF. CDR3 nucleotide sequence: TGTGCCAGCATCCGGCGGGGGTTCAAGTTGAATCAGCCCCAGCATTTT.

The CDR3 loop is CASSASGTGGNQPQHF. The CDR3 DNA reads TGTGCCAGCAGCGCCTCCGGGACAGGGGGCAATCAGCCCCAGCATTTT. The gene calls are TRBV5-4 and TRBJ1-5; 10 nucleotides match TRBD1. CDR1 and CDR2 (germline): SGHNT, YYREEE (reference sequence). This CDR3 spans 16 amino acids. J was trimmed by 2 bases and V by 4 bases; bases with no gene match: 6.

The rearrangement links TRBV9 to TRBJ2-3; 7 bases fit TRBD1. Trimming cost V 3 bases and J 3 bases; bases outside gene matches: 7. The CDR3 has 15 residues. Germline lookup yields CDR1 SGDLS and CDR2 YYNGEE. DNA for the CDR3: TGTGCCAGCAGCGAGACAGGGAGTACGACAGATACGCAGTATTTT. This translates into CASSETGSTTDTQYF.

This clone was seen just once. V and J are TRBV5-8 and TRBJ2-3, with 9 bases lining up with TRBD2. The CDR3 has 15 amino acids. The ends lost 0 bases at V and 2 bases at J; junction bases unmatched: 1. Germline assignment: CDR1 SGHTS and CDR2 YDEGEE. CDR3 in DNA: TGTGCCAGCAGCTTGGGACTAGCGGCCACAGATACGCAGTATTTT. It yields the protein CASSLGLAATDTQYF.

This sequence joins TRBV5-5 and TRBJ1-1, with 10 bases fitting TRBD1. Trimming at V came to 0 bases and at J to 3 bases, leaving 5 bases not matched to a gene. CDR3 length: 16 residues. The germline V gene encodes CDR1 SGHKS and CDR2 YYEKEE (reference sequence). The chain's CDR3 is CASSLGGTGDHTEAFF. In nucleotides, the CDR3 is TGTGCCAGCAGCTTGGGAGGGACAGGGGACCACACTGAAGCTTTCTTT.

The chain employs TRBV7-8 and TRBJ2-3, with D possibly matching TRBD1 (6 bases). The V gene's germline CDR1 is SGHVS and CDR2 FQNEAQ. The CDR3 totals 15 residues. Trimming pared 5 bases from V and 2 bases from J, leaving 14 bases between. The CDR3 here is CASSLTGWDTDTQYF. DNA for the CDR3: TGTGCCAGCAGCCTAACAGGGTGGGACACAGATACGCAGTATTTT.

The chain carries TRBV19 and TRBJ1-5, with TRBD1 matching 7 bases. The trim removed 7 bases at V and 0 bases at J, leaving 6 bases unmatched. Germline loops: CDR1 LNHDA, CDR2 SQIVND (reference sequence). This CDR3 spans 15 amino acids. CDR3 in amino acids: CASTYRQGSNQPQHF. Here the CDR3 DNA reads TGTGCCAGTACTTACCGACAGGGTAGCAATCAGCCCCAGCATTTT.

The chain links TRBV7-9 to TRBJ2-2; D is undetermined. Trimming took 1 base from V and 7 from J, leaving 13 bases between them. Germline CDR1 reads SEHNR; CDR2 reads FQNEAQ (reference sequence). The CDR3 contains 15 residues. The CDR3 coding sequence is TGTGCCAGCAGCTTAGTTCCCTCTGAGTTCGGGGAGCTGTTTTTT. This codes for CASSLVPSEFGELFF.

V and J are TRBV7-9 and TRBJ1-5; D is perhaps TRBD1 (5 bases). This CDR3 is built from 16 residues. V shed 2 bases and J shed 2 bases, with 13 bases lying between them. Germline V gene data show CDR1 as SEHNR and CDR2 as FQNEAQ (reference sequence). Written as DNA, the CDR3 is TGTGCCAGCAGCTTAAGCAGGGAATTAGGCAATCAGCCCCAGCATTTT. Amino acids: CASSLSRELGNQPQHF.

V usage is TRBV12-5 and J usage is TRBJ1-4; D possibly corresponds to TRBD1 (5 bases). CDR1 and CDR2 (germline): LGHNT, FRNRAP. V lost 1 base, J lost 0 bases, and 6 bases lay in between. The CDR3 extends over 15 amino acids. CDR3 bases: TGTGCTAGTGGTTTGGGACAGTCAACTAATGAAAAACTGTTTTTT. It codes for CASGLGQSTNEKLFF.

The J gene is TRBJ2-1, the V gene TRBV5-4; unclear D gene. The germline gives CDR1 SGHNT, CDR2 YYREEE (reference sequence). V lost 2 bases and J 7 bases, leaving 10 bases between the germline ends. The CDR3 sequence is 13 residues long. The CDR3 DNA reads TGTGCCAGCAGCTTAGATATCGGGAATGAGCAGTTCTTC. This gives the protein CASSLDIGNEQFF.

The chain combines TRBV11-3 with TRBJ2-7; D remains ambiguous. This CDR3 is built from 14 residues. Germline loops: CDR1 SGHNT, CDR2 YENEEA. V was trimmed by 4 bases and J by 2 bases, leaving 12 bases between them. Written as DNA, the CDR3 is TGTGCCAGCAGCTCCCTAGACCAACCCTACGAGCAGTACTTC. This translates into CASSSLDQPYEQYF.

This rearrangement joins TRBV28 to TRBJ2-7, with 12 bases that match TRBD1. Germline CDR1 MDHEN, CDR2 SYDVKM. The V gene end was trimmed by 3 bases and the J gene end by 5 bases; junction bases not matched to a gene: 5. The CDR3 runs 15 residues. CDR3 bases: TGTGCCAGCAGTTTTGGGGGACAGGGGGCAGACGAGCAGTACTTC. The encoded protein is CASSFGGQGADEQYF.

The rearrangement joins TRBV9 to TRBJ2-1, with TRBD2 matching over 9 bases. V trimming: 4 bases; J trimming: 5 bases; junction bases outside the gene matches: 13. This CDR3 is built from 17 residues. CDR1 and CDR2 from the germline V gene are SGDLS and YYNGEE. CDR3 residues: CASSLRGSGSTNNEQFF. In DNA, the CDR3 is TGTGCCAGCAGCCTTCGAGGTAGCGGGAGTACAAACAATGAGCAGTTCTTC.

V is TRBV6-5 and J is TRBJ1-1; 8 bases fit TRBD1. Germline values: CDR1 MNHEY, CDR2 SVGAGI. This CDR3 is 15 amino acids long. Unmatched junction bases numbered 8, after V lost 6 bases and J lost 2 bases. The CDR3 loop is CASRPPGQENTEAFF. The CDR3 coding sequence is TGTGCCAGCAGGCCACCGGGACAGGAAAACACTGAAGCTTTCTTT.

This sequence joins TRBV5-1 and TRBJ1-2; possibly TRBD1 for D (6 bases). The CDR3 loop spans 14 amino acids. V shed 0 bases and J shed 4 bases, with 10 bases lying between them. Germline CDR1 SGHRS, CDR2 YFSETQ. The CDR3: CASSLETGTYGYTF. The CDR3 region has the DNA TGCGCCAGCAGCTTGGAAACAGGGACCTATGGCTACACCTTC.

The V gene is TRBV7-2, the J gene TRBJ1-4; D not certain. V gave up 3 bases and J gave up 8 bases, with 10 bases separating them. The CDR3 spans 13 residues. Germline-derived CDR1 and CDR2 are SGHTA and FQGNSA. This CDR3 reads CASSLRVREKLFF. DNA of the CDR3: TGTGCCAGCAGCTTGAGGGTTCGAGAAAAACTGTTTTTT.

The rearrangement links TRBV30 to TRBJ2-3, with D possibly matching TRBD2 (5 bases). Trimming shortened V by 8 bases and J by 2 bases, and 17 bases separated the two germline ends. The CDR3 has 14 residues. Germline V gives CDR1 GTSNPN, CDR2 SVGIG (reference sequence). The DNA for the CDR3 is TGTGCCACGGAGGACGGAGATCTCACAGATACGCAGTATTTT. Amino acids: CATEDGDLTDTQYF.

The chain carries TRBV7-3 and TRBJ1-2, with D perhaps TRBD1 (6 bases). The CDR3 is 13 amino acids. The germline gives CDR1 SGHTA, CDR2 FQGTGA. V lost 5 bases, J lost 8 bases, and 15 bases lay in between. CDR3 residues: CASSPTGGRGYTF. The CDR3 DNA sequence: TGTGCCAGCAGCCCGACAGGCGGGCGGGGCTACACCTTC.

The rearrangement joins TRBV28 to TRBJ2-6, with TRBD1 as a possible D gene (5 bases). V lost 4 bases to trimming and J lost 5 bases, with 12 bases between them. CDR1 and CDR2 from the germline V gene are MDHEN and SYDVKM. CDR3 length equals 15 residues. The CDR3 DNA is TGTGCCAGCAGTTCCCTCAGGGTCCGGGCCAACGTCCTGACTTTC. Translating it yields CASSSLRVRANVLTF.

The chain recombines TRBV19 with TRBJ2-3, with 9 bases lining up with TRBD1. The CDR3 has 15 amino acids. V shed 10 bases and J 5 bases; nucleotides not matched to a gene: 13. Germline V gene sequence: CDR1 LNHDA, CDR2 SQIVND (reference sequence). CDR3 DNA: TGTGCCACCCAGTCCAGGACAGGGGACATAGATACGCAGTATTTT. Amino acid sequence: CATQSRTGDIDTQYF. Combining the CDR3 with reference TRBV19 and TRBJ2-3 gives the whole variable domain DGGITQSPKYLFRKEGQNVTLSCEQNLNHDAMYWYRQDPGQGLRLIYYSQIVNDFQKGDIAEGYSVSREKKESFPLTVTSAQKNPTAFYLCATQSRTGDIDTQYFGPGTRLTVL.